A selection of T cell receptor beta chains follows, all from one sample in a study of blood T cells in healthy people across ages. Each CDR3 protein gets one entry after TCRdb re-called the 5' RACE reads with MiXCR. The sample holds approximately 780,000 distinct CDR3 sequences, around 24% seen once. The same specimen was also included in a second study, on T cells of mothers and their children.

Input material: blood. These receptor sequences come from a boy younger than 18 in good health. Both conserved end residues are part of each CDR3.

TRBJ2-3	TRBV5-1	CASSLGGSTDTQYF
TRBJ2-1	TRBV10-3	CAISGDRSYNEQFF
TRBJ2-6	TRBV7-6	CASSFGGGISGANVLTF
TRBJ2-5	TRBV20-1	CSAPGTDRETQYF
TRBJ1-4	TRBV30	CAWSLGFTNEKLFF
TRBJ2-3	TRBV3-1	CASSPGPLGGDTQYF
TRBJ2-5	TRBV3-1	CASSPRTSGGRETQYF
TRBJ2-1	TRBV7-3	CASSPQGGAASYNEQFF
TRBJ1-1	TRBV7-9	CASSLIGRNTEAFF
TRBJ2-4	TRBV11-2	CASSPGQGGIQYF
TRBJ1-4	TRBV21-1	CASSDGAGTTNEKLFF
TRBJ2-1	TRBV5-5	CASSLIRDEQFF
TRBJ2-4	TRBV6-1	CASSDQIAGGKLAKNIQYF
TRBJ2-1	TRBV12-3/TRBV12-4	CASSGWRQVNEQFF
TRBJ2-7	TRBV12-3/TRBV12-4	CASSLGRGNYYEQYF
-	TRBV19	CATDQYNEQFF
TRBJ1-5	TRBV4-1	CASSHDIGAQPQHF
TRBJ2-1	TRBV30	CAWRETPGLGHNEQFF
TRBJ1-5	TRBV15	CATSIYRGPQPQHF
TRBJ2-4	TRBV3-1	CASSQEGVWRDKNIQYF
TRBJ2-5	TRBV19	CASSIVDSPETQYF
TRBJ2-1	TRBV12-3/TRBV12-4	CASKQAGSYNEQFF
TRBJ2-7	TRBV6-2/TRBV6-3	CASSYSWGPLTYEQYF
TRBJ2-1	TRBV5-1	CASSFRWGQGFNEQFF
TRBJ2-2	TRBV29-1	CSVEAAQGVKGELFF
TRBJ2-1	TRBV9	CASSVARTSFSYNEQFF
TRBJ2-5	TRBV20-1	CSASGLADLEDETQYF
TRBJ2-2	TRBV7-8	CASSPSARGGGAGELFF
-	TRBV6-1	CASSESGRGSSYEQYF
TRBJ1-5	TRBV12-3/TRBV12-4	CASSFFYSQPQHF
TRBJ2-7	TRBV12-3/TRBV12-4	CASSFVQGRPDEQYF
TRBJ2-1	TRBV5-1	CASSRISSYDEQFF
TRBJ2-1	TRBV15	CATSKERGAYNEQFF
-	TRBV24-1	CATSDLTGGRQETQYF
TRBJ2-1	TRBV5-5	CASSPDFPYEQFF
TRBJ2-1	TRBV3-1	CASSQRGASYNEQFF
TRBJ1-4	TRBV5-1	CASGFQGVPNEEPFF
TRBJ2-7	TRBV4-2	CASSQPGLAGVTYEQYF
TRBJ2-2	TRBV12-3/TRBV12-4	CASRKFGELFF
-	TRBV7-3	CASSLEGWGRNEQFF
TRBJ1-2	TRBV30	CAWSRDQMGYTF
TRBJ1-1	TRBV4-1	CASSPGDRLNTEAFF
TRBJ1-4	TRBV9	CASSRGGANEKLFF
-	TRBV3-1	CASSQEEWDEQFF
-	TRBV11-3	CASSSRGRGEETQYF
TRBJ2-2	TRBV11-2	CASSLTGGANTGELFF
-	TRBV20-1	CSARGILGRETQYF